A selection of T cell receptor beta chains follows, all from one sample in a study of blood T cell repertoires in COVID-19. Libraries were prepared by immunoSEQ multiplex PCR; TCRdb keeps only in-frame clonotypes and omits some of them. The sample records more than 200,000 clones, approximately 82% being singletons. Sample: peripheral blood. All receptors derive from a man aged 40-49 years with active or convalescent COVID-19. Both conserved end residues are part of each CDR3. A D gene is named only where the DNA matches it firmly. Size is omitted from some rows. Given values are once, few, many or a class for expanded clones.

clone size: NA
D gene: NA
V gene: TRBV7-8
J gene: TRBJ1-3
CDR3 DNA: TGTGCCAGCAGCTACAGGAGAGACAGGATACCTGGAAACACCATATATTTT
CDR3 protein: CASSYRRDRIPGNTIYF

clone size: NA
D gene: NA
V gene: TRBV9
J gene: TRBJ1-1
CDR3 DNA: TGTGCCAGCAGCGTAGATCCGGGAGCCTTGAGAGCTGAAGCTTTCTTT
CDR3 protein: CASSVDPGALRAEAFF

clone size: NA
D gene: NA
V gene: TRBV5-1
J gene: TRBJ2-5
CDR3 DNA: TGCGCCAGCAGCTTGGGGCAGGGGGGAGAGACCCAGTACTTC
CDR3 protein: CASSLGQGGETQYF

clone size: NA
D gene: NA
V gene: TRBV3-1/TRBV3-2
J gene: TRBJ2-1
CDR3 DNA: TGTGCCAGCTCACGACTAGGATCATGGGATGAGCAGTTCTTC
CDR3 protein: CASSRLGSWDEQFF

clone size: NA
D gene: NA
V gene: TRBV6-5
J gene: TRBJ1-2
CDR3 DNA: TGTGCCAGCAGTCGAGGGGGGGACTATGGCTACACCTTC
CDR3 protein: CASSRGGDYGYTF

clone size: NA
D gene: TRBD1
V gene: TRBV24-1
J gene: TRBJ1-2
CDR3 DNA: TGTGCCACCAGTGACCCGGGACAGGGGGTGGATGGCTACACCTTC
CDR3 protein: CATSDPGQGVDGYTF

clone size: NA
D gene: TRBD1
V gene: TRBV5-8
J gene: TRBJ1-1
CDR3 DNA: TGTGCCAGCAGCTTGGCCCTGACAGGGGGGTCTTTCTTT
CDR3 protein: CASSLALTGGSFF

clone size: NA
D gene: TRBD2
V gene: TRBV9
J gene: TRBJ2-1
CDR3 DNA: TGTGCCAGCAGCGCCCAGATAGCGGGCAATGAGCAGTTCTTC
CDR3 protein: CASSAQIAGNEQFF

clone size: few
D gene: NA
V gene: TRBV5-6
J gene: TRBJ2-4
CDR3 DNA: TGTGCCAGCGACCTAGCGCCCCTAGCCAAAAACATTCAGTACTTC
CDR3 protein: CASDLAPLAKNIQYF

clone size: NA
D gene: TRBD2
V gene: TRBV9
J gene: TRBJ2-7
CDR3 DNA: TGTGCCAGCGGGACTAGCGGAAACGAGCAGTACTTC
CDR3 protein: CASGTSGNEQYF

clone size: NA
D gene: TRBD1
V gene: TRBV6-1
J gene: TRBJ1-2
CDR3 DNA: TGTGCCAGCAGTGACCCAGGGGGTAACTATGGCTACACCTTC
CDR3 protein: CASSDPGGNYGYTF

clone size: NA
D gene: NA
V gene: TRBV30
J gene: TRBJ1-2
CDR3 DNA: TGTGCCTGGAATCGGGGGAACTTCTATGGCTACACCTTC
CDR3 protein: CAWNRGNFYGYTF

clone size: NA
D gene: TRBD1
V gene: TRBV4-2
J gene: TRBJ1-2
CDR3 DNA: TGTGCCAGCAGCCAAGAAACAGCAGGGGGCACTTTCTATGGCTACACCTTC
CDR3 protein: CASSQETAGGTFYGYTF

clone size: NA
D gene: NA
V gene: TRBV12-3/TRBV12-4
J gene: TRBJ2-3
CDR3 DNA: TGTGCCAGCAGTCTCGGGACTGGTACGCAGTATTTT
CDR3 protein: CASSLGTGTQYF

clone size: NA
D gene: NA
V gene: TRBV13
J gene: TRBJ2-7
CDR3 DNA: TGTGCCAGCACCTCTTTCCCAGGCGAGCAGTACTTC
CDR3 protein: CASTSFPGEQYF

clone size: NA
D gene: NA
V gene: TRBV6-5
J gene: TRBJ2-2
CDR3 DNA: TGTGCCAGCAGCAAAGGGGCTAGTGGGGAGCTGTTTTTT
CDR3 protein: CASSKGASGELFF

clone size: NA
D gene: TRBD2
V gene: TRBV6-5
J gene: TRBJ2-7
CDR3 DNA: TGTGCCAGCATCGGGAGGGAGGGCCAGGGGGAGCAGTACTTC
CDR3 protein: CASIGREGQGEQYF

clone size: NA
D gene: TRBD1
V gene: TRBV5-1
J gene: TRBJ2-7
CDR3 DNA: TGCGCCAGCAGCTTAGGGACAGGGCCCTCCTACGAGCAGTACTTC
CDR3 protein: CASSLGTGPSYEQYF

clone size: NA
D gene: NA
V gene: TRBV18
J gene: TRBJ1-2
CDR3 DNA: TGTGCCAGCTCACCACCAGGCGGACTTACAGACTATGGCTACACCTTC
CDR3 protein: CASSPPGGLTDYGYTF

clone size: once
D gene: TRBD1
V gene: TRBV18
J gene: TRBJ1-6
CDR3 DNA: TGTGCCAGCTCACCAGGGGACAGGGTTGGTTCACCCCTCCACTTT
CDR3 protein: CASSPGDRVGSPLHF

clone size: NA
D gene: NA
V gene: TRBV11-3
J gene: TRBJ1-1
CDR3 DNA: TGTGCCAGCAGCTTAGACAAGGGGGAAGCTTTCTTT
CDR3 protein: CASSLDKGEAFF

clone size: NA
D gene: NA
V gene: TRBV2
J gene: TRBJ1-5
CDR3 DNA: TGTGCCAGCAGTAGGGGACAAGGGATTAATAGCAATCAGCCCCAGCATTTT
CDR3 protein: CASSRGQGINSNQPQHF

clone size: NA
D gene: NA
V gene: TRBV28
J gene: TRBJ1-6
CDR3 DNA: TGTGCCAGCAGCTCGGGGGGGCGGGATTCACCCCTCCACTTT
CDR3 protein: CASSSGGRDSPLHF

clone size: NA
D gene: NA
V gene: TRBV7-2
J gene: TRBJ2-3
CDR3 DNA: TGTGCCAGCAGTCTCGGCGCGGGGGCCGGGGATACGCAGTATTTT
CDR3 protein: CASSLGAGAGDTQYF

clone size: once
D gene: NA
V gene: TRBV4-1
J gene: TRBJ2-3
CDR3 DNA: TGCGCCAGCAGCCAATTAGGCGCAGGGCCAGATACGCAGTATTTT
CDR3 protein: CASSQLGAGPDTQYF

clone size: NA
D gene: TRBD1
V gene: TRBV14
J gene: TRBJ1-1
CDR3 DNA: TGTGCCAGCAGCCCCAGGACAGGGGGGACTGAAGCTTTCTTT
CDR3 protein: CASSPRTGGTEAFF

clone size: NA
D gene: NA
V gene: TRBV3-1/TRBV3-2
J gene: TRBJ1-2
CDR3 DNA: TGTGCCAGCAGCCAAGCTGACAGACGTTATGGCTACACCTTC
CDR3 protein: CASSQADRRYGYTF

clone size: NA
D gene: NA
V gene: TRBV5-5
J gene: TRBJ1-1
CDR3 DNA: TGTACCTCGGGCAGGGAGGTGACTGAAGCTTTCTTT
CDR3 protein: CTSGREVTEAFF

clone size: NA
D gene: TRBD1
V gene: TRBV11-3
J gene: TRBJ1-2
CDR3 DNA: TGTGCCAGCAGCTTAGGCTCCTCCGGGACAGGGCCTAAAACCTTC
CDR3 protein: CASSLGSSGTGPKTF

clone size: NA
D gene: NA
V gene: TRBV15
J gene: TRBJ1-2
CDR3 DNA: TGTGCCACCAGCAGAGATGGTGTAGGGGGCTATGGCTACACCTTC
CDR3 protein: CATSRDGVGGYGYTF

clone size: few
D gene: TRBD1
V gene: TRBV6-5
J gene: TRBJ1-5
CDR3 DNA: TGTGCCAGCAGCAATGGACAGGGGCGACAGCCCCAGCATTTT
CDR3 protein: CASSNGQGRQPQHF

clone size: NA
D gene: NA
V gene: TRBV30
J gene: TRBJ2-3
CDR3 DNA: TGTGCCTGGACTCGAGCCAGCACAGATACGCAGTATTTT
CDR3 protein: CAWTRASTDTQYF

clone size: few
D gene: NA
V gene: TRBV9
J gene: TRBJ2-7
CDR3 DNA: TGTGCCAGCAGCCCCCAAAAAGGGGATCCCGTCGAGCAGTACTTC
CDR3 protein: CASSPQKGDPVEQYF

clone size: NA
D gene: TRBD1
V gene: TRBV19
J gene: TRBJ1-5
CDR3 DNA: TGTGCCAGTAGAGGCCGGGACAGGGGATTGGGTCAGCCCCAGCATTTT
CDR3 protein: CASRGRDRGLGQPQHF

clone size: NA
D gene: TRBD1
V gene: TRBV5-4
J gene: TRBJ1-1
CDR3 DNA: TGTGCCAGCAGCCTAGGGGGCATGAACACTGAAGCTTTCTTT
CDR3 protein: CASSLGGMNTEAFF

clone size: NA
D gene: NA
V gene: TRBV12-3/TRBV12-4
J gene: TRBJ1-2
CDR3 DNA: TGTGCCAGCCTACGGGGGGGAATGGTAGGCTACACCTTC
CDR3 protein: CASLRGGMVGYTF

clone size: NA
D gene: TRBD1
V gene: TRBV19
J gene: TRBJ1-5
CDR3 DNA: TGTGCCAGTAGTCCGAAGGGACAGGGAAGGAGTCAGCCCCAGCATTTT
CDR3 protein: CASSPKGQGRSQPQHF

clone size: once
D gene: NA
V gene: TRBV12-5
J gene: TRBJ1-6
CDR3 DNA: TGTGCTAGTGGTTTTTTGGGGGGGGATTCACCCCTCCACTTT
CDR3 protein: CASGFLGGDSPLHF

clone size: NA
D gene: NA
V gene: TRBV27
J gene: TRBJ2-7
CDR3 DNA: TGTGCCAGCAGTTCCAACCCGGACTGGCTCTACGAGCAGTACTTC
CDR3 protein: CASSSNPDWLYEQYF

clone size: NA
D gene: TRBD2
V gene: TRBV3-1/TRBV3-2
J gene: TRBJ2-3
CDR3 DNA: TGTGCCAGCAGACCCGGGACTAGCGGGGGGCGAGAACTCACAGATACGCAGTATTTT
CDR3 protein: CASRPGTSGGRELTDTQYF

clone size: NA
D gene: NA
V gene: TRBV6-5
J gene: TRBJ1-1
CDR3 DNA: TGTGCTGCAACGGCAGACATCATGAACACTGAAGCTTTCTTT
CDR3 protein: CAATADIMNTEAFF

clone size: NA
D gene: NA
V gene: TRBV7-2
J gene: TRBJ2-5
CDR3 DNA: TGTGCCAGCAGCTCGGGACGGATGGGGGGGGCAGAGACCCAGTACTTC
CDR3 protein: CASSSGRMGGAETQYF

clone size: NA
D gene: NA
V gene: TRBV28
J gene: TRBJ1-2
CDR3 DNA: TGTGCCAGCAGCTCCCCCAACTATGGCTACACCTTC
CDR3 protein: CASSSPNYGYTF

clone size: few
D gene: NA
V gene: TRBV7-9
J gene: TRBJ1-1
CDR3 DNA: TGTGCCAGCAGCTTAGGTGGACATCCATTCCCTGAAGCTTTCTTT
CDR3 protein: CASSLGGHPFPEAFF

clone size: NA
D gene: NA
V gene: TRBV7-2
J gene: TRBJ1-5
CDR3 DNA: TGTGCCAGCAGCCCCCAGGGGACAAACAATCAGCCCCAGCATTTT
CDR3 protein: CASSPQGTNNQPQHF

clone size: NA
D gene: TRBD1
V gene: TRBV19
J gene: TRBJ1-1
CDR3 DNA: TGTGCCAGTAGACTGACAGGGGGCACTGAAGCTTTCTTT
CDR3 protein: CASRLTGGTEAFF

clone size: NA
D gene: TRBD1
V gene: TRBV11-3
J gene: TRBJ1-4
CDR3 DNA: TGTGCCAGCAGCTTAGATTCTGGACAGGGTAATGAAAAACTGTTTTTT
CDR3 protein: CASSLDSGQGNEKLFF

clone size: NA
D gene: NA
V gene: TRBV2
J gene: TRBJ1-1
CDR3 DNA: TGTGCCAGCAGTGAAGCGCTTAGGGGGACTGAAGCTTTCTTT
CDR3 protein: CASSEALRGTEAFF

clone size: few
D gene: TRBD1
V gene: TRBV5-8
J gene: TRBJ1-5
CDR3 DNA: TGTGCCAGCAGCCAACGACAGGGGTCTCAGCCCCAGCATTTT
CDR3 protein: CASSQRQGSQPQHF

clone size: NA
D gene: NA
V gene: TRBV6-2/TRBV6-3
J gene: TRBJ2-5
CDR3 DNA: TGTGCCAGCAGTTACCCGCGAGTCGGCGGAAACCAAGAGACCCAGTACTTC
CDR3 protein: CASSYPRVGGNQETQYF

clone size: NA
D gene: NA
V gene: TRBV12-3/TRBV12-4
J gene: TRBJ2-1
CDR3 DNA: TGTGCCAGCAGTTTAGAACTCGATGAGCAGTTCTTC
CDR3 protein: CASSLELDEQFF

clone size: NA
D gene: NA
V gene: TRBV7-9
J gene: TRBJ1-1
CDR3 DNA: TGTGCCAGCAGCTTTCCGAACAAGAACACTGAAGCTTTCTTT
CDR3 protein: CASSFPNKNTEAFF

clone size: NA
D gene: TRBD1
V gene: TRBV20-1
J gene: TRBJ1-2
CDR3 DNA: TGCAGTGCTAAAACAGGGGTGGGCTACACCTTC
CDR3 protein: CSAKTGVGYTF

clone size: NA
D gene: NA
V gene: TRBV10-3
J gene: TRBJ1-5
CDR3 DNA: TGTGCCATCAGTGCGGGGGGGATTGGCAATCAGCCCCAGCATTTT
CDR3 protein: CAISAGGIGNQPQHF

clone size: few
D gene: TRBD1
V gene: TRBV5-5
J gene: TRBJ1-2
CDR3 DNA: TGTGCCAGCCGAAGGGACAGCTATGGCTACACCTTC
CDR3 protein: CASRRDSYGYTF

clone size: many
D gene: TRBD1
V gene: TRBV27
J gene: TRBJ1-1
CDR3 DNA: TGTGCCAGCAGCCAAGGACAGGGTTACACTGAAGCTTTCTTT
CDR3 protein: CASSQGQGYTEAFF

clone size: NA
D gene: TRBD1
V gene: TRBV6-6
J gene: TRBJ1-1
CDR3 DNA: TGTGCCAGCAGGGACAGGGTTACTGAAGCTTTCTTT
CDR3 protein: CASRDRVTEAFF

clone size: NA
D gene: NA
V gene: TRBV30
J gene: TRBJ1-6
CDR3 DNA: TGTGCCTGGAGTGTTCGCCAGGTGATTAATTCACCCCTCCACTTT
CDR3 protein: CAWSVRQVINSPLHF

clone size: NA
D gene: NA
V gene: TRBV30
J gene: TRBJ2-7
CDR3 DNA: TGTGCCTGGAGTGTACAAGACAGCCGGCAGTACTTC
CDR3 protein: CAWSVQDSRQYF

clone size: NA
D gene: NA
V gene: TRBV7-9
J gene: TRBJ1-2
CDR3 DNA: TGTGCCAGCAGACCCGGACAGTTTAACTATGGCTACACCTTC
CDR3 protein: CASRPGQFNYGYTF